This record concerns one T cell receptor beta chain sequence. These data are taken from a study of neoadjuvant anti-PD-1 for oral cavity cancer. The table came from immunoSEQ multiplex PCR; TCRdb's copy has only in-frame clones and leaves some out. The sample lists 6,000 to 8,000 clones; less than 50% were seen once. Germline CDR1 and CDR2: KGHSH and LQKENI. The CDR3 is 16 residues long. V lost 4 bases and J 5 bases, leaving 20 bases between the germline ends. The origin of this receptor is a person aged 35-79 years with oral cavity squamous cell carcinoma. V usage is TRBV18 and J usage is TRBJ1-1; tentative D call: TRBD1 (6 bases). This material consisted of tumor tissue, taken before nivolumab (anti-PD-1) treatment. CDR3 loop: CASSRPSRGGWTEAFF. The CDR3 DNA sequence: TGTGCCAGCTCACGGCCCTCCAGGGGTGGTTGGACTGAAGCTTTCTTT.